This TCR beta chain originates from a study of tumor and adjacent non-tumor tissue in lung cancer. Study summary: Patients were aged about 31 to 85, around ten men and about 5 women, stage I to III.

Per germline, CDR1 ENHRY and CDR2 SYGVKD. CDR3 length equals 14 residues. After removal of 6 bases from V and 2 bases from J, the junction contained 5 bases not matched to a gene. Broader study findings: Tumor tissue had significantly higher TCR diversity than normal lung. In normal lung, the top 100 clones were significantly more dominant than in tumor.

This sample's RNA came from whole unsorted tissue. This clonotype was detected ten times or more. Antigen unknown. The library came from three nested PCR rounds adapted from ARM-PCR protocols. MiXCR was run by TCRdb on the multiplex PCR reads, yielding one entry per CDR3 protein. The table lists 130,000 or so distinct CDR3 sequences, 66% of them singletons. This TCR came from a man aged 30-40 years with non-small cell lung cancer. V usage is TRBV10-3 and J usage is TRBJ2-5, with 8 bases aligning to TRBD2. Source material: lung tumor tissue. The CDR3 sequence is CAIRTSGQQETQYF. CDR3 in DNA: TGTGCCATCAGAACTAGCGGCCAACAAGAGACCCAGTACTTC.